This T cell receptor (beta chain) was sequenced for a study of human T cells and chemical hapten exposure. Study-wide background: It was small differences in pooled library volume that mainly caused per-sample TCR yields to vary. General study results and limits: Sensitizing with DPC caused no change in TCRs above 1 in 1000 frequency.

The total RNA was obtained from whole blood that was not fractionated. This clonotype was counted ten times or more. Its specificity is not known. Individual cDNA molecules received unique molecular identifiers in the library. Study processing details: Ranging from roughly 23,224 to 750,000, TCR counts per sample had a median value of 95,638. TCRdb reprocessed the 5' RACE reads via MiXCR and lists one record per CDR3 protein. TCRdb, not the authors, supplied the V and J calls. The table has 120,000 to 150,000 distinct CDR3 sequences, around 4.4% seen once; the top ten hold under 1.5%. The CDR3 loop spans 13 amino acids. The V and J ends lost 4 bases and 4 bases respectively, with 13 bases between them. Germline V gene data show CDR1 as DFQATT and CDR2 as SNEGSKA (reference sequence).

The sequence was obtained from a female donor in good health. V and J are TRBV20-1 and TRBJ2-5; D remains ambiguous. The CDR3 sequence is CSANRATSETQYF. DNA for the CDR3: TGCAGTGCTAACCGGGCCACGTCAGAGACCCAGTACTTC.